This TCR beta chain appears in the sequencing data of a study of blood T cells in healthy people across ages. Donors ranged from about 6 to 95 years old and were healthy Caucasians in Russia. The CDR3 runs to 14 residues. Germline-derived CDR1 and CDR2 are SNHLY and FYNNEI. J was trimmed by 0 bases and V by 7 bases; bases with no gene match: 6. Primers used in a second PCR of roughly 6 to 12 cycles were a sample-barcoded 5' primer and a J-beta primer mix. TCRdb re-called the 5' RACE reads with MiXCR, one entry per CDR3 protein. Here the sample spans 850,000 to 1,000,000 distinct CDR3 sequences, approximately 50% being singletons. The table lists this clonotype with a few counts.

Material: blood. This clonotype was sampled from an older woman in good health. The chain combines TRBV2 with TRBJ2-7; TRBD1 matches at 7 bases. The CDR3 nucleotides read TGTGCCAGCAAAACACAGGGGCCCTCCTACGAGCAGTACTTC. Encoded protein: CASKTQGPSYEQYF.